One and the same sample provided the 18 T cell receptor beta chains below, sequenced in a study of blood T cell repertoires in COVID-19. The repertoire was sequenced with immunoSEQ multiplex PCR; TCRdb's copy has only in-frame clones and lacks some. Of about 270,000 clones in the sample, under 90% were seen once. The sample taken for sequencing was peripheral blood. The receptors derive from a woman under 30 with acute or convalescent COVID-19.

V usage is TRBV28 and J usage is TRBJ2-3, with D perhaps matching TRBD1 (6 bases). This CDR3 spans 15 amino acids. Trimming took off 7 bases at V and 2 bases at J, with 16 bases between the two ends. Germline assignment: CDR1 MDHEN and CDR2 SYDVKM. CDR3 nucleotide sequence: TGTGCCAGCAACCCGGGGCAGGGGTCCACAGATACGCAGTATTTT. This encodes CASNPGQGSTDTQYF.

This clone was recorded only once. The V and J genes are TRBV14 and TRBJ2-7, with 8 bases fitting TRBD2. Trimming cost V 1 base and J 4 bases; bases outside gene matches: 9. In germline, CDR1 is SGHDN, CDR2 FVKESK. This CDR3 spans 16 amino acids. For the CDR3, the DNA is TGTGCCAGCAGCCAAGTAGGGGCGGGAGGAGGGTACGAGCAGTACTTC. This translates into CASSQVGAGGGYEQYF. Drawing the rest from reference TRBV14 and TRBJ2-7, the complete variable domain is EAGVTQFPSHSVIEKGQTVTLRCDPISGHDNLYWYRRVMGKEIKFLLHFVKESKQDESGMPNNRFLAERTGGTYSTLKVQPAELEDSGVYFCASSQVGAGGGYEQYFGPGTRLTVT.

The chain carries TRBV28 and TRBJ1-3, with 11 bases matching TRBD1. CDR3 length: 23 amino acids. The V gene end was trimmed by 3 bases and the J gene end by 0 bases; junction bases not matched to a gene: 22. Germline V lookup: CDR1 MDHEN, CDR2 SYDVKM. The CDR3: CASSFPRPGARRTGGLSGNTIYF. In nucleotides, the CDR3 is TGTGCCAGCAGTTTCCCCCGTCCTGGGGCCAGAAGGACAGGGGGCCTCTCTGGAAACACCATATATTTT.

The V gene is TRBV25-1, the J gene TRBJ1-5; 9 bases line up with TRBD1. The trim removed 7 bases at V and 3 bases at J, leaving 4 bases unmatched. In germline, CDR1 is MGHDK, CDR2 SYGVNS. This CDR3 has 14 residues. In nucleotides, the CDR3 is TGTGCCAGCAAAGGACAGGGGCTCAATCAGCCCCAGCATTTT. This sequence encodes CASKGQGLNQPQHF.

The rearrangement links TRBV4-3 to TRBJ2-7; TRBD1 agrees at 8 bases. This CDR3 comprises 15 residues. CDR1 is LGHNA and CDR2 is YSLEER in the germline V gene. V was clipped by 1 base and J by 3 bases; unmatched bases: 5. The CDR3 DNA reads TGCGCCAGCAGCCAAGCCCGGACAGGGAACTACGAGCAGTACTTC. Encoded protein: CASSQARTGNYEQYF.

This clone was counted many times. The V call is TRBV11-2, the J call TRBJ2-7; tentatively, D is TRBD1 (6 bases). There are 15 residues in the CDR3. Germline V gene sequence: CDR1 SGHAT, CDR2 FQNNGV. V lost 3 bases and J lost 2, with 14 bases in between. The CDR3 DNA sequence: TGTGCCAGCAGCTTGTCTTGGGACAACACCTACGAGCAGTACTTC. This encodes CASSLSWDNTYEQYF.

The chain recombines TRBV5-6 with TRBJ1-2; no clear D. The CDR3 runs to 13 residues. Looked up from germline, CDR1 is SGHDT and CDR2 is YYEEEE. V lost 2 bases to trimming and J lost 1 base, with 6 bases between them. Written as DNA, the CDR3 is TGTGCCAGCAGCTTAATCCTTAACTATGGCTACACCTTC. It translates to CASSLILNYGYTF.

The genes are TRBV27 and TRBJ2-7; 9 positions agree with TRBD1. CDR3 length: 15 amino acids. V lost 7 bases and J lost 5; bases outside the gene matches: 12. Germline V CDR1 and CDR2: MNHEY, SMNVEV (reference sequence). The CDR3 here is CASTTTGGPFDEQYF. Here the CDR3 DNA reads TGTGCCAGCACCACCACAGGGGGCCCGTTCGACGAGCAGTACTTC.

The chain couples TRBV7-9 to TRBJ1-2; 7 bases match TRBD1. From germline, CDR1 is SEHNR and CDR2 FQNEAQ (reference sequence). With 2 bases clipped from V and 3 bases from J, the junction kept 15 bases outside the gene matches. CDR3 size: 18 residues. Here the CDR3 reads CASSLYYGAGGLHYGYTF. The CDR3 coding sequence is TGTGCCAGCAGCTTATATTACGGGGCAGGGGGATTGCACTATGGCTACACCTTC.

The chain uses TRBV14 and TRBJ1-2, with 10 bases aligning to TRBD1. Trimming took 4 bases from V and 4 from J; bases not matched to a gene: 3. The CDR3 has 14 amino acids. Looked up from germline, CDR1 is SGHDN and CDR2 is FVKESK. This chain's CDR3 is CASSPGQGGYGYTF. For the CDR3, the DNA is TGTGCCAGCAGCCCCGGACAGGGGGGCTATGGCTACACCTTC.

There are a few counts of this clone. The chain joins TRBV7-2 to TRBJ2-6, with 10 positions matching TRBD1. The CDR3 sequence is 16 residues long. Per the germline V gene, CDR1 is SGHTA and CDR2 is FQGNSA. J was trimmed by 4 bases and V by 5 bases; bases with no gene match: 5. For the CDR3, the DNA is TGTGCCAGCAGCCCAGGACAGGGGGTGGGGGCCAACGTCCTGACTTTC. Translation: CASSPGQGVGANVLTF.

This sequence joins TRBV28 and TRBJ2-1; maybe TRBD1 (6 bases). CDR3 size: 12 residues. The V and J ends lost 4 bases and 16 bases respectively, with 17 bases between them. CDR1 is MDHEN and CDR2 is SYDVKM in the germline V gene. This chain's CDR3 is CASSSQDSAPFF. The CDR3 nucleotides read TGTGCCAGCAGTTCACAGGACAGCGCTCCCTTCTTC.

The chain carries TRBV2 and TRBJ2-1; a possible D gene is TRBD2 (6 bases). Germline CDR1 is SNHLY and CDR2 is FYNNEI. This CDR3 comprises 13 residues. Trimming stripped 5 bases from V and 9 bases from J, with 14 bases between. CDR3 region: CASSIETRSEQFF. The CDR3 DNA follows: TGTGCCAGCAGTATAGAGACTAGGAGTGAGCAGTTCTTC.

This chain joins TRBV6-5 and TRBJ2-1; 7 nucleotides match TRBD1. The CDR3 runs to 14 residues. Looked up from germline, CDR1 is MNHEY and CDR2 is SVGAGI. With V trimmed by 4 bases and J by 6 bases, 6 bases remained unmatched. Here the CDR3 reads CASSSWGQTNEQFF. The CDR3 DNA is TGTGCCAGCAGTTCCTGGGGACAGACCAATGAGCAGTTCTTC.

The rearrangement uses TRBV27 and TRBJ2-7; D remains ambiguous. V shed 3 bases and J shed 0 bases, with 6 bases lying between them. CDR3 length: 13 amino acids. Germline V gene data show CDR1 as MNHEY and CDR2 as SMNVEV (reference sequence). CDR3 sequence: CASSLTRSYEQYF. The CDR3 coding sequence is TGTGCCAGCAGTTTGACACGCTCCTACGAGCAGTACTTC.

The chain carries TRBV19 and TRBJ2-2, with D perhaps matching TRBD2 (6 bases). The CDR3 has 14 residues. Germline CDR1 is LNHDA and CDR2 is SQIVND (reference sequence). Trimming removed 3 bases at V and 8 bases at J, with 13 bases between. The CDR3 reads CASSIGGNPGELFF. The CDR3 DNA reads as TGTGCCAGTAGTATCGGGGGTAACCCTGGGGAGCTGTTTTTT.

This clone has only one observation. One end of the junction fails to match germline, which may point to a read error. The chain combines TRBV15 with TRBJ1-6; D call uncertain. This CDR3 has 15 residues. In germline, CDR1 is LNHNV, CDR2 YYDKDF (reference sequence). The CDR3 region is CATSRVLENNSPLHF. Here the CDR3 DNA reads TGTGCCACCAGCAGAGTTTTGGAGAATAACTCACCCCTCCACTTT.

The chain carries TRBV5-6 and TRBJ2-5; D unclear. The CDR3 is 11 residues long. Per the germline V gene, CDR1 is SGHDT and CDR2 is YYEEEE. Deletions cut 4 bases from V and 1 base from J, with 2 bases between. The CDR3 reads CASSLQETQYF. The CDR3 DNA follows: TGTGCCAGCAGCCTCCAAGAGACCCAGTACTTC.